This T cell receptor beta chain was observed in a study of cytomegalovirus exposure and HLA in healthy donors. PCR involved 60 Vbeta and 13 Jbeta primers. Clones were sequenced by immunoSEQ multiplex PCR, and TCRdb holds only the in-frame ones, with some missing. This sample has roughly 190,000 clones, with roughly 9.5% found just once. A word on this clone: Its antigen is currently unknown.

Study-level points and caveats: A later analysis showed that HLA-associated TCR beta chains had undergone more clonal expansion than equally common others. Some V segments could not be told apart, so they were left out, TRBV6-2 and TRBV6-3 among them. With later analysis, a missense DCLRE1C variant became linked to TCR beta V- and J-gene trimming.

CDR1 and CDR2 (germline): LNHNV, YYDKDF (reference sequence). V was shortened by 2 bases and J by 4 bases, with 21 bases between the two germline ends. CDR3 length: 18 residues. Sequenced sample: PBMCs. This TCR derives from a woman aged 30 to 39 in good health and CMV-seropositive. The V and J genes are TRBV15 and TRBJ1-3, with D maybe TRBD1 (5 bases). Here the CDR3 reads CATSRKSQGGPVGNTIYF. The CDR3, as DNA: TGTGCCACCAGCAGAAAATCCCAGGGAGGGCCCGTGGGAAACACCATATATTTT.